The 14 T cell receptor beta chains below all came from one sample that was sequenced in a study of shared clonotypes between healthy human individuals. Data came from immunoSEQ multiplex PCR; TCRdb stores just in-frame clones and leaves some out. The table includes around 940,000 clones, approximately 80% detected once. The sample consisted of memory CD4+ T cells sorted from blood. The sample's subset: CD45RA-negative fraction. These receptors all stem from a man between 18 and 29 years old in good health.

J is TRBJ2-7 and V is TRBV2; D not resolved. This CDR3 has 10 amino acids. Per germline, CDR1 SNHLY and CDR2 FYNNEI. The V gene lost 7 bases and the J gene lost 9 bases, with 10 bases spanning the gap. The CDR3 loop reads CASKVEVQYF. The DNA for the CDR3 is TGTGCCAGCAAGGTCGAGGTGCAGTACTTC.

The J gene is TRBJ1-1, the V gene TRBV11-2, with TRBD1 as a possible D gene (6 bases). Trimming cost V 4 bases and J 5 bases, with 20 bases left between them. Germline V CDR1 and CDR2: SGHAT, FQNNGV. This CDR3 has 16 residues. DNA for the CDR3: TGTGCCAGCAGCTCGTTAACAGGGAGGACCGGGACTGAAGCTTTCTTT. The encoded protein is CASSSLTGRTGTEAFF.

This clone was seen only a few times. Additional DNA sequences in this sample encode the identical CDR3. This rearrangement joins TRBV6-1 to TRBJ1-1; D is possibly TRBD1 (6 bases). The V gene lost 6 bases and the J gene lost 1 base, with 6 bases spanning the gap. CDR3 length: 12 amino acids. CDR1 MNHNS and CDR2 SASEGT come from the germline V gene. The CDR3 here is CASRQGNTEAFF. CDR3 nucleotide sequence: TGTGCCAGCAGACAGGGGAACACTGAAGCTTTCTTT.

The V and J genes are TRBV5-1 and TRBJ1-6, with 8 bases that match TRBD1. The germline gives CDR1 SGHRS, CDR2 YFSETQ. The junction had 8 bases not matched to a gene; V was cut back by 4 bases and J by 8 bases. The CDR3 length is 15 residues. The CDR3 loop reads CASSPGQGEYSPLHF. As DNA, the CDR3 is TGCGCCAGCAGCCCCGGACAGGGTGAATATTCACCCCTCCACTTT.

The chain uses TRBV6-1 and TRBJ2-2; TRBD2 matches 9 bases. The CDR3 loop spans 15 amino acids. V trimming: 7 bases; J trimming: 1 base; junction bases outside the gene matches: 4. Per the germline V gene, CDR1 is MNHNS and CDR2 is SASEGT. The CDR3 DNA is TGTGCCAGCAACCCGACTAGCGGGAACACCGGGGAGCTGTTTTTT. Its translation: CASNPTSGNTGELFF.

The chain links TRBV19 to TRBJ2-7; 7 bases align to TRBD1. Germline V gives CDR1 LNHDA, CDR2 SQIVND (reference sequence). This CDR3 is 14 amino acids long. Unmatched junction bases numbered 11, after V lost 10 bases and J lost 2 bases. The CDR3 nucleotides are TGTGCCACCTCAAGACAGGGAAACACCTACGAGCAGTACTTC. Amino acids: CATSRQGNTYEQYF. The variable domain in full, with the rest retrieved from reference TRBV19 and TRBJ2-7, is DGGITQSPKYLFRKEGQNVTLSCEQNLNHDAMYWYRQDPGQGLRLIYYSQIVNDFQKGDIAEGYSVSREKKESFPLTVTSAQKNPTAFYLCATSRQGNTYEQYFGPGTRLTVT.

Concerning this clone: A much larger clone differs from this one at a single base, so this may be a read error. This specimen includes other DNA sequences encoding the same CDR3. The V and J genes are TRBV6-1 and TRBJ1-1; D not certain. The CDR3 contains 13 residues. The V gene lost 1 base and the J gene lost 0 bases, with 3 bases spanning the gap. The V gene's germline CDR1 is MNHNS and CDR2 SASEGT. The DNA of the CDR3 is TGTGCCAGCAGTGAAGTAGTGAACACTGAAGCTTTCTTT. Encoded protein: CASSEVVNTEAFF.

This chain uses TRBV5-4 with TRBJ1-1, with a tentative D call TRBD1 (5 bases). V lost 8 bases, J lost 1 base, and 15 bases lay in between. Germline loops: CDR1 SGHNT, CDR2 YYREEE (reference sequence). This CDR3 is 14 amino acids long. In DNA form, the CDR3 reads TGTGCCAGTATGAGGGGAAGCGGGAACACTGAAGCTTTCTTT. Translated: CASMRGSGNTEAFF. Using reference TRBV5-4 and TRBJ1-1 for the parts outside the CDR3, the full variable domain is ETGVTQSPTHLIKTRGQQVTLRCSSQSGHNTVSWYQQALGQGPQFIFQYYREEENGRGNFPPRFSGLQFPNYSSELNVNALELDDSALYLCASMRGSGNTEAFFGQGTRLTVV.

The chain carries TRBV5-1 and TRBJ2-5; a weak D match, TRBD2 (5 bases). Germline V CDR1 and CDR2: SGHRS, YFSETQ. The V end was cut by 0 bases, the J end by 7 bases, with 16 bases between. This CDR3 is 15 amino acids long. The CDR3 loop is CASSLDVTTRGTQYF. Written as DNA, the CDR3 is TGCGCCAGCAGCTTGGATGTGACTACCCGAGGGACCCAGTACTTC.

This chain joins TRBV18 and TRBJ1-2; D remains ambiguous. This CDR3 comprises 15 residues. V was cut by 3 bases and J by 1 base, with 12 bases left in between. Germline CDR1 is KGHSH and CDR2 is LQKENI. CDR3 nucleotide sequence: TGTGCCAGCTCACCCTCGCGCGAAATTAACTATGGCTACACCTTC. It is translated as CASSPSREINYGYTF.

This chain joins TRBV6-1 and TRBJ2-3; TRBD1 matches at 10 bases. V was pared by 1 base and J by 5 bases, with 6 bases of the junction left unmatched. Germline V gene data show CDR1 as MNHNS and CDR2 as SASEGT. The CDR3 totals 16 residues. CDR3 residues: CASSEGDRGPIDTQYF. The CDR3, as DNA: TGTGCCAGCAGTGAAGGAGACAGGGGGCCTATAGATACGCAGTATTTT.

The V gene is TRBV10-3, the J gene TRBJ2-3; possibly TRBD2 for D (6 bases). The CDR3 is 15 residues long. From germline, CDR1 is ENHRY and CDR2 SYGVKD. The V end lost 3 bases, the J end lost 4 bases, and 14 bases lay between the germline ends. CDR3 coding DNA: TGTGCCATCAGTGATTCGGGGACTGTCGCAGATACGCAGTATTTT. Translating it yields CAISDSGTVADTQYF.

This rearrangement joins TRBV5-1 to TRBJ2-3; perhaps TRBD1 as D (6 bases). V was pared by 4 bases and J by 2 bases, with 14 bases between. CDR3 length equals 15 residues. Germline CDR1 SGHRS, CDR2 YFSETQ. For the CDR3, the DNA is TGCGCCAGCAGCCCCACAGGGAGAGACACAGATACGCAGTATTTT. Translating gives CASSPTGRDTDTQYF.

As for this clone: Germline and junction disagree at one end, which may indicate a read error. This chain uses TRBV7-2 with TRBJ1-6; tentative D call: TRBD1 (5 bases). CDR1 is SGHTA, CDR2 FQGNSA, per germline. The CDR3 covers 14 residues. The CDR3 region has the DNA TGTGCCACCAGCGGGGGGTCCTATAATTCACCCCTCCACTTT. Its protein product is CATSGGSYNSPLHF.